This T cell receptor beta chain was captured in a study of cytomegalovirus exposure and HLA in healthy donors. In the study overall: The study placed about 81% of its approximately 400 genotyped donors in the Caucasian-associated ancestry cluster.

In the case of this clone: Its antigen is still unknown.

Study outcomes and limitations: The classifier, whose performance was assessed in both the original and validation cohorts, reportedly diagnosed cytomegalovirus status with high specificity and sensitivity.

The CDR3 totals 15 residues. Trimming cost V 4 bases and J 3 bases; bases outside gene matches: 5. From germline, CDR1 is SNHLY and CDR2 FYNNEI. The primer mix had 60 Vbeta and 13 Jbeta primers. TCRdb's copy holds only in-frame clones and misses some; the assay was immunoSEQ multiplex PCR. Of roughly 100,000 clones in the sample, approximately 69% were seen once. The receptor comes from a man aged 25 to 45 in good health and CMV-seronegative. The chain employs TRBV2 and TRBJ2-3; 9 bases match TRBD2. Sequencing used PBMCs. The DNA of the CDR3 is TGTGCCAGCAGTGTTCGAGCGGGAGGAACAGATACGCAGTATTTT. This gives the protein CASSVRAGGTDTQYF. The entire variable domain, with the rest obtained from reference TRBV2 and TRBJ2-3, is as follows: EPEVTQTPSHQVTQMGQEVILRCVPISNHLYFYWYRQILGQKVEFLVSFYNNEISEKSEIFDDQFSVERPDGSNFTLKIRSTKLEDSAMYFCASSVRAGGTDTQYFGPGTRLTVL.